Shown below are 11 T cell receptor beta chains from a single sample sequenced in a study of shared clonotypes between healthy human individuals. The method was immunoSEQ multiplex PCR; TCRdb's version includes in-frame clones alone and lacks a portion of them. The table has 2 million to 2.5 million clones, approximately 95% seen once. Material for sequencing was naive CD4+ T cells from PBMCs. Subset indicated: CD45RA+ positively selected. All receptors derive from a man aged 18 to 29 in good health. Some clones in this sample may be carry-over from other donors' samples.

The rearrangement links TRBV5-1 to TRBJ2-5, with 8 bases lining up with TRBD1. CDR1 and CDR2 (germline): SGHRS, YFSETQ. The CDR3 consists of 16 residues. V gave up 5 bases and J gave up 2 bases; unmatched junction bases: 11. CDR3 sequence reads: CASSRSVQGAQETQYF. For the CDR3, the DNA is TGCGCCAGCAGTCGGTCCGTTCAGGGGGCTCAAGAGACCCAGTACTTC. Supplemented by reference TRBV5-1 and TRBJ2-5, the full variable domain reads KAGVTQTPRYLIKTRGQQVTLSCSPISGHRSVSWYQQTPGQGLQFLFEYFSETQRNKGNFPGRFSGRQFSNSRSEMNVSTLELGDSALYLCASSRSVQGAQETQYFGPGTRLLVL.

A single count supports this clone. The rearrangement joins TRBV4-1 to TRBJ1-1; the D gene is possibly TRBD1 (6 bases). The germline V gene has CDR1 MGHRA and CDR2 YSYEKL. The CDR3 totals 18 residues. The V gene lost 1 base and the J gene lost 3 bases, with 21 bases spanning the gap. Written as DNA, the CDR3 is TGCGCCAGCAGCCAAGTTCGGGGGGCCGTGAACACTTACACTGAAGCTTTCTTT. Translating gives CASSQVRGAVNTYTEAFF.

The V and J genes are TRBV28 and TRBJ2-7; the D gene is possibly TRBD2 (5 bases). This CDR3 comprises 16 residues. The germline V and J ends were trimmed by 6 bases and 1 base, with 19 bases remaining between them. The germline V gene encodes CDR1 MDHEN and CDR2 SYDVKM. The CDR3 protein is CASRRLPGKASYEQYF. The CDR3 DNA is TGTGCCAGCAGGAGACTGCCGGGAAAAGCTTCCTACGAGCAGTACTTC.

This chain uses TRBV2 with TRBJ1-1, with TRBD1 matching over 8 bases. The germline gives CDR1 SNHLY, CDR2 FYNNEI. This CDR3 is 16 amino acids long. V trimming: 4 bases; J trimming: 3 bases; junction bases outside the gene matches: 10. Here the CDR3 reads CASSGGRGPQYTEAFF. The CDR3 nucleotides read TGTGCCAGCAGTGGTGGCAGGGGGCCCCAGTACACTGAAGCTTTCTTT.

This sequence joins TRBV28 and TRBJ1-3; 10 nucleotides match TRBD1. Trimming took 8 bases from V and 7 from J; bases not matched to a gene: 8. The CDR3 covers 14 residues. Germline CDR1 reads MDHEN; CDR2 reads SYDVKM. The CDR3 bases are TGTGCCAGCGGTGACAGGGGGCTGGAGAACACCATATATTTT. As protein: CASGDRGLENTIYF.

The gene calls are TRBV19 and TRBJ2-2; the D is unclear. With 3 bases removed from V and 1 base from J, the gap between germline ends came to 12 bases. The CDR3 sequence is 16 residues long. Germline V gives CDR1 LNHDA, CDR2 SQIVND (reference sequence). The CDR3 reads CASSIYGKGNTGELFF. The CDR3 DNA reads TGTGCCAGTAGTATTTATGGCAAGGGGAACACCGGGGAGCTGTTTTTT.

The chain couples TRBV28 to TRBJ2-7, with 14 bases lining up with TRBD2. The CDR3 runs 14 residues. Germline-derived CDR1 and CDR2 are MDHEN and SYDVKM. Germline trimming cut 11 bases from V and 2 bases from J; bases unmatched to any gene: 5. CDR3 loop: CALGTSGSPYEQYF. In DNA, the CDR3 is TGTGCCCTGGGGACTAGCGGGAGCCCCTACGAGCAGTACTTC.

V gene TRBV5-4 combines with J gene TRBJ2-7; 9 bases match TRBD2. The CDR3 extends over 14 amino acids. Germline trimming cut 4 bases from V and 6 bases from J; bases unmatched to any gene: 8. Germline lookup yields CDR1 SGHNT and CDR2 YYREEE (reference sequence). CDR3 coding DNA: TGTGCCAGCAGCCCTTCGGGCGGGAGGGGCGAGCAGTACTTC. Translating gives CASSPSGGRGEQYF.

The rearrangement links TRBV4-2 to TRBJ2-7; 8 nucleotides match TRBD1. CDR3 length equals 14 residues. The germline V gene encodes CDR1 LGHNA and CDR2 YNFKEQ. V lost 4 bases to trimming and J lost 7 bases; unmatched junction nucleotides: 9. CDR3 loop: CASSPRRGLGEQYF. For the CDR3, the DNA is TGTGCCAGCAGCCCCCGCAGGGGGCTAGGAGAGCAGTACTTC.

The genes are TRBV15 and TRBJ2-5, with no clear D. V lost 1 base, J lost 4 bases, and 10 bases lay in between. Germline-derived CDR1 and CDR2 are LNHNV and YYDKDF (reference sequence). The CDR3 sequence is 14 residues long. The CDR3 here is CATSRVRVGETQYF. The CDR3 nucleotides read TGTGCCACCAGCAGAGTAAGGGTCGGAGAGACCCAGTACTTC.

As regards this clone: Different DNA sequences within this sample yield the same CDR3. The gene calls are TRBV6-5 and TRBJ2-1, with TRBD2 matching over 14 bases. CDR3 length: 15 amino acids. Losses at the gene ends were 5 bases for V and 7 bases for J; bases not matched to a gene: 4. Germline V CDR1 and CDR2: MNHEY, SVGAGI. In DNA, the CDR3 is TGTGCCAGCAGTCCCGGGACTAGCGGGAGAAATGAGCAGTTCTTC. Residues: CASSPGTSGRNEQFF.